Below are 26 T cell receptor beta chains sequenced from a single sample in a study of blood T cell repertoires in COVID-19. TCRdb keeps only in-frame clones here, not all; method: immunoSEQ multiplex PCR. The profile shows 200,000 to 250,000 clones, 84% of them singletons. The specimen was PBMCs or T cells enriched from blood (not recorded which). The receptors come from a woman aged 40-49 years who had recovered from COVID-19.

This clone appeared once. The chain is built from TRBV15 and TRBJ2-1; TRBD2 agrees at 16 bases. With 6 bases clipped from V and 7 bases from J, the junction kept 3 bases outside the gene matches. Germline CDR1 reads LNHNV; CDR2 reads YYDKDF (reference sequence). This CDR3 has 15 amino acids. The DNA for the CDR3 is TGTGCCACCAGGGGGACTAGCGGGAGGGGAAATGAGCAGTTCTTC. It codes for CATRGTSGRGNEQFF. Full variable domain (remainder filled in from reference TRBV15 and TRBJ2-1): DAMVIQNPRYQVTQFGKPVTLSCSQTLNHNVMYWYQQKSSQAPKLLFHYYDKDFNNEADTPDNFQSRRPNTSFCFLDIRSPGLGDTAMYLCATRGTSGRGNEQFFGPGTRLTVL.

The V gene is TRBV29-1, the J gene TRBJ2-1; D call uncertain. The CDR3 runs to 15 residues. V was clipped by 6 bases and J by 2 bases, with 17 bases between them. The germline V gene encodes CDR1 SQVTM and CDR2 ANQGSEA. In DNA form, the CDR3 reads TGCAGCGTGGCCCCTTTCACGCAGGCCTACAATGAGCAGTTCTTC. This sequence encodes CSVAPFTQAYNEQFF.

The chain employs TRBV19 and TRBJ2-3; 11 positions agree with TRBD2. Germline CDR1 LNHDA, CDR2 SQIVND (reference sequence). The CDR3 sequence is 14 residues long. V gave up 5 bases and J gave up 3 bases; unmatched junction bases: 1. Here the CDR3 DNA reads TGTGCCAGTAGTCCTAGCGGGAGGACAGATACGCAGTATTTT. Encoded protein: CASSPSGRTDTQYF. Full variable domain (missing parts from reference TRBV19 and TRBJ2-3): DGGITQSPKYLFRKEGQNVTLSCEQNLNHDAMYWYRQDPGQGLRLIYYSQIVNDFQKGDIAEGYSVSREKKESFPLTVTSAQKNPTAFYLCASSPSGRTDTQYFGPGTRLTVL.

The chain uses TRBV21-1 and TRBJ1-2. TRBV21-1 is flagged as a pseudogene. The length of the CDR3 is 18 residues. DNA for the CDR3: TGTGCCAGCAGCAAAGCGCGGGGGGAGGAAGGATACTATCGTTCTTACACCTTC. Its translation is CASSKARGEEGYYRSYTF.

The sample holds one count of this clone. V and J are TRBV30 and TRBJ2-1; a weak D match, TRBD1 (6 bases). Germline V gene sequence: CDR1 GTSNPN, CDR2 SVGIG (reference sequence). The CDR3 extends over 11 amino acids. V was shortened by 2 bases and J by 7 bases, with 6 bases between the two germline ends. The CDR3 DNA reads TGTGCCTGGAGTCAGGGGAATGAGCAGTTCTTC. Amino acids: CAWSQGNEQFF.

The chain links TRBV5-4 to TRBJ1-1; D ambiguous. The CDR3 has 13 residues. Per germline, CDR1 SGHNT and CDR2 YYREEE (reference sequence). The V end lost 5 bases, the J end lost 3 bases, and 11 bases lay between the germline ends. CDR3 sequence: CASSSNSHTEAFF. In DNA form, the CDR3 reads TGTGCCAGCAGTTCTAACAGTCACACTGAAGCTTTCTTT.

The chain links TRBV9 to TRBJ2-3; tentatively, D is TRBD2 (6 bases). This CDR3 spans 14 amino acids. In germline, CDR1 is SGDLS, CDR2 YYNGEE. The V end lost 10 bases, the J end lost 6 bases, and 21 bases lay between the germline ends. The CDR3 DNA is TGTGCCTCCGAGCCCCGGGAGTTGGTGGATACGCAGTATTTT. As protein: CASEPRELVDTQYF. The whole variable domain, remainder taken from reference TRBV9 and TRBJ2-3, is DSGVTQTPKHLITATGQRVTLRCSPRSGDLSVYWYQQSLDQGLQFLIQYYNGEERAKGNILERFSAQQFPDLHSELNLSSLELGDSALYFCASEPRELVDTQYFGPGTRLTVL.

The chain links TRBV24-1 to TRBJ2-1; D unclear. Germline V gene sequence: CDR1 KGHDR, CDR2 SFDVKD. The CDR3 extends over 16 amino acids. The ends were cut back, 5 bases at V and 1 base at J, with 14 bases in the middle. CDR3 loop: CATSGQDSESYNEQFF. The DNA of the CDR3 is TGTGCCACCAGTGGGCAGGATTCAGAGTCCTACAATGAGCAGTTCTTC.

The chain combines TRBV1 with TRBJ2-5; the table calls TRBD2, which could not be checked here. TRBV1 represents a pseudogene. The CDR3 contains 16 residues. The CDR3 DNA reads TGCACCAGCAGCCTCAAATTACGCCAGCTAGAAGAGACCCAGTACTTC. This sequence encodes CTSSLKLRQLEETQYF.

Of note for this clone: The sample has other DNA sequences that encode this CDR3 too. This chain joins TRBV7-9 and TRBJ2-1; TRBD1 might be the D (6 bases). Per germline, CDR1 SEHNR and CDR2 FQNEAQ (reference sequence). V lost 3 bases, J lost 10 bases, and 13 bases lay in between. The CDR3 is made up of 13 amino acids. Here the CDR3 reads CASSFVGGPEQFF. CDR3 coding DNA: TGTGCCAGCAGCTTTGTAGGGGGACCAGAGCAGTTCTTC.

V gene TRBV6-5 combines with J gene TRBJ1-1; the D is unclear. V was shortened by 8 bases and J by 7 bases, with 17 bases between the two germline ends. The length of the CDR3 is 13 residues. Germline CDR1 and CDR2: MNHEY and SVGAGI. The DNA for the CDR3 is TGTGCCAGCGGGAAGGTGGGAGGTGGTGAAGCTTTCTTT. It yields the protein CASGKVGGGEAFF.

V is TRBV27 and J is TRBJ2-7; possibly TRBD2 for D (6 bases). The CDR3 sequence is 14 residues long. Trimming removed 2 bases from V and 0 bases from J, with 8 bases in between. From germline, CDR1 is MNHEY and CDR2 SMNVEV (reference sequence). The DNA for the CDR3 is TGTGCCAGCAGTTTAGCGGGAAGCTCCTACGAGCAGTACTTC. This translates into CASSLAGSSYEQYF.

This chain connects TRBV7-9 to TRBJ2-3, with TRBD2 identical over 8 bases. The length of the CDR3 is 15 residues. J was trimmed by 4 bases and V by 0 bases; bases with no gene match: 3. The germline V gene encodes CDR1 SEHNR and CDR2 FQNEAQ (reference sequence). The CDR3 loop reads CASSLAAGASDTQYF. Here the CDR3 DNA reads TGTGCCAGCAGCTTAGCAGCGGGGGCATCAGATACGCAGTATTTT.

The gene calls are TRBV6-6 and TRBJ2-1; 13 nucleotides agree with TRBD2. Looked up from germline, CDR1 is MNHNY and CDR2 is SVGAGI (reference sequence). With 0 bases clipped from V and 7 bases from J, the junction kept 3 bases outside the gene matches. This CDR3 is built from 16 residues. The CDR3 reads CASSYSGTSGTNEQFF. The CDR3 coding sequence is TGTGCCAGCAGTTACTCCGGGACTAGCGGGACTAATGAGCAGTTCTTC.

V usage is TRBV14 and J usage is TRBJ2-2, with a tentative D call TRBD2 (5 bases). This CDR3 is built from 15 residues. V shed 4 bases and J shed 1 base, with 10 bases lying between them. Germline V gives CDR1 SGHDN, CDR2 FVKESK. CDR3 residues: CASSRIAGNTGELFF. Written as DNA, the CDR3 is TGTGCCAGCAGCCGAATCGCGGGGAACACCGGGGAGCTGTTTTTT.

CDR3 amino acids: CSASLGGSGETQYF. In nucleotides, the CDR3 is TGCAGTGCTAGTCTTGGCGGGAGTGGAGAGACCCAGTACTTC. The chain links TRBV20-1 to TRBJ2-5; 7 nucleotides match TRBD2. The germline CDR1 and CDR2 sequences are DFQATT and SNEGSKA (reference sequence). The CDR3 sequence is 14 residues long. V was clipped by 3 bases and J by 4 bases; unmatched bases: 8.

This clone was seen a single time. V usage is TRBV11-2 and J usage is TRBJ2-5; D not certain. This CDR3 is built from 9 residues. Looked up from germline, CDR1 is SGHAT and CDR2 is FQNNGV. With 5 bases removed from V and 9 bases from J, the gap between germline ends came to 4 bases. The CDR3 DNA reads TGTGCCAGCAGCCTGTCCCAGTACTTC. The encoded protein is CASSLSQYF. The full variable domain, in which reference TRBV11-2 and TRBJ2-5 provide the parts outside the CDR3, is EAGVAQSPRYKIIEKRQSVAFWCNPISGHATLYWYQQILGQGPKLLIQFQNNGVVDDSQLPKDRFSAERLKGVDSTLKIQPAKLEDSAVYLCASSLSQYFGPGTRLLVL.

The chain links TRBV3-1 (or the pseudogene TRBV3-2) to TRBJ2-7, with D maybe TRBD1 (7 bases). CDR1 is LGHDT, CDR2 YNNKEL, per germline (reference sequence). V lost 9 bases to trimming and J lost 2 bases, with 14 bases between them. The CDR3 sequence is 13 residues long. The CDR3 sequence is CASTAGGPYEQYF. The DNA for the CDR3 is TGTGCCAGTACCGCAGGGGGGCCCTACGAGCAGTACTTC.

The chain combines TRBV15 with TRBJ2-7, with 7 nucleotides matching TRBD2. Per germline, CDR1 LNHNV and CDR2 YYDKDF (reference sequence). This CDR3 has 17 amino acids. J lost 5 bases, V lost 2 bases, and 15 bases had no gene match. The DNA for the CDR3 is TGTGCCACCAGCAGACCTCCTTGGAGCGGGATGGGGAACGAGCAGTACGTC. As protein: CATSRPPWSGMGNEQYV.

This chain links TRBV7-2 with TRBJ1-1; the match to TRBD1 covers 9 bases. The trim removed 4 bases at V and 1 base at J, leaving 4 bases unmatched. The CDR3 is 15 residues long. In germline, CDR1 is SGHTA, CDR2 FQGNSA. CDR3 residues: CASSSGTGPNTEAFF. The CDR3 nucleotides read TGTGCCAGCAGCTCGGGGACAGGGCCGAACACTGAAGCTTTCTTT.

Only a few counts were recorded for this clone. The rearrangement joins TRBV5-1 to TRBJ2-3; weak D call: TRBD1 (6 bases). Germline-derived CDR1 and CDR2 are SGHRS and YFSETQ. V was shortened by 1 base and J by 0 bases, with 12 bases between the two germline ends. The CDR3 is 16 amino acids. In DNA, the CDR3 is TGCGCCAGCAGCTTGTTATCAGGGGATAGCACAGATACGCAGTATTTT. It translates to CASSLLSGDSTDTQYF. The whole variable domain, filled in from reference TRBV5-1 and TRBJ2-3, reads KAGVTQTPRYLIKTRGQQVTLSCSPISGHRSVSWYQQTPGQGLQFLFEYFSETQRNKGNFPGRFSGRQFSNSRSEMNVSTLELGDSALYLCASSLLSGDSTDTQYFGPGTRLTVL.

J is TRBJ2-5 and V is TRBV29-1; a weak D match, TRBD2 (6 bases). CDR1 and CDR2 from the germline V gene are SQVTM and ANQGSEA. The V and J ends lost 4 bases and 5 bases respectively, with 17 bases between them. The CDR3 covers 14 residues. The CDR3 bases are TGCAGCGTTGCTGCGCCAGGAGGAGGGGAGACCCAGTACTTC. This gives the protein CSVAAPGGGETQYF.

The chain has TRBV6-5 and TRBJ2-3; 7 bases agree with TRBD1. This CDR3 spans 14 amino acids. Looked up from germline, CDR1 is MNHEY and CDR2 is SVGAGI. V lost 3 bases, J lost 6 bases, and 6 bases stayed unmatched. The CDR3 sequence: CASSYSTGSDTQYF. The CDR3 DNA reads TGTGCCAGCAGTTATTCGACAGGGTCCGATACGCAGTATTTT.

The sample holds many counts of this clone. The J gene is TRBJ2-1, the V gene TRBV7-2, with 13 bases aligning to TRBD2. There are 16 residues in the CDR3. CDR1 is SGHTA and CDR2 is FQGNSA in the germline V gene. After removal of 6 bases from V and 0 bases from J, the junction contained 2 bases not matched to a gene. CDR3 bases: TGTGCCAGCAGGGGACTAGCGGGGAGCTCCTACAATGAGCAGTTCTTC. Its translation: CASRGLAGSSYNEQFF.

This chain joins TRBV5-4 and TRBJ1-5; D remains ambiguous. The ends were cut back, 2 bases at V and 4 bases at J, with 7 bases in the middle. Germline-derived CDR1 and CDR2 are SGHNT and YYREEE (reference sequence). The CDR3 is 13 amino acids. The CDR3, as DNA: TGTGCCAGCAGCTTAGACACTAATCAGCCCCAGCATTTT. This codes for CASSLDTNQPQHF.

The gene calls are TRBV3-1 (or the pseudogene TRBV3-2) and TRBJ1-6; D not certain. The V end lost 3 bases, the J end lost 3 bases, and 6 bases lay between the germline ends. The CDR3 sequence is 14 residues long. Germline loops: CDR1 LGHDT, CDR2 YNNKEL (reference sequence). The CDR3 DNA is TGTGCCAGCAGCCAGGGAGTCTATAATTCACCCCTCCACTTT. This translates into CASSQGVYNSPLHF.